Following are 31 T cell receptor beta chains from one sample sequenced in a study of blood T cell repertoires in COVID-19. TCRdb's table, derived via immunoSEQ multiplex PCR, lists solely in-frame clones and lacks some. The sample has 200,000 to 250,000 clones, more than 75% seen once; the top ten hold 0.85% to 1%. The sample consisted of peripheral blood. Receptors originate from a man aged 35-49 years with acute or convalescent COVID-19.

This clone has only one observation. The genes are TRBV6-5 and TRBJ2-7, with TRBD1 as a possible D gene (5 bases). CDR1 and CDR2 (germline): MNHEY, SVGAGI. There are 11 residues in the CDR3. V was cut by 6 bases and J by 4 bases, with 7 bases left in between. The CDR3 sequence is CASRTGYEQYF. The CDR3 bases are TGTGCCAGCAGAACAGGTTACGAGCAGTACTTC.

This clone was picked up one time. The chain links TRBV3-1 (or the pseudogene TRBV3-2) to TRBJ2-7; possible D gene TRBD2, 5 bases. The CDR3 consists of 12 residues. The V end lost 0 bases, the J end lost 6 bases, and 6 bases lay between the germline ends. Germline-derived CDR1 and CDR2 are LGHDT and YNNKEL (reference sequence). The CDR3 nucleotides read TGTGCCAGCAGCCAAGAGGGGAGCGAGCAGTACTTC. Protein product: CASSQEGSEQYF.

This chain connects TRBV27 to TRBJ1-1, with TRBD1 matching over 9 bases. The germline gives CDR1 MNHEY, CDR2 SMNVEV (reference sequence). The CDR3 runs 16 residues. Losses at the gene ends were 5 bases for V and 7 bases for J; bases not matched to a gene: 14. The CDR3 DNA sequence: TGTGCCAGCAGTGCCATAGGACAGGGGTTTTTTATTGAAGCTTTCTTT. Translated: CASSAIGQGFFIEAFF.

The rearrangement joins TRBV29-1 to TRBJ2-2, with 8 bases fitting TRBD1. The J segment lost 3 bases and the V segment lost 7 bases, leaving 1 base of the junction unmatched. The CDR3 totals 12 residues. The V gene's germline CDR1 is SQVTM and CDR2 ANQGSEA. In DNA form, the CDR3 reads TGCAGCGCGACAGGGGACACCGGGGAGCTGTTTTTT. As protein: CSATGDTGELFF.

The genes are TRBV3-1 (or the pseudogene TRBV3-2) and TRBJ1-2; tentative D call: TRBD1 (6 bases). This CDR3 has 13 residues. CDR1 is LGHDT and CDR2 is YNNKEL in the germline V gene (reference sequence). Trimming took off 0 bases at V and 8 bases at J, with 10 bases between the two ends. Here the CDR3 reads CASSQESGVGYTF. The CDR3 DNA reads as TGTGCCAGCAGCCAAGAGTCAGGGGTAGGCTACACCTTC.

V gene TRBV4-2 combines with J gene TRBJ1-2; no clear D gene. The CDR3 contains 13 residues. Trimming cost V 3 bases and J 0 bases, with 5 bases left between them. Germline CDR1 is LGHNA and CDR2 is YNFKEQ. The CDR3 loop reads CASSHRSNYGYTF. Written as DNA, the CDR3 is TGTGCCAGCAGCCATAGATCTAACTATGGCTACACCTTC.

There are a few counts of this clone. This chain links TRBV19 with TRBJ2-1, with a possible D match to TRBD1 (6 bases). The germline V gene has CDR1 LNHDA and CDR2 SQIVND (reference sequence). The CDR3 loop spans 16 amino acids. Trimming stripped 5 bases from V and 1 base from J, with 15 bases between. The CDR3 DNA sequence: TGTGCCAGTAGTGACGACAGGTCGGGTTCCTACAATGAGCAGTTCTTC. Encoded protein: CASSDDRSGSYNEQFF.

The chain couples TRBV29-1 to TRBJ2-7; D is perhaps TRBD1 (5 bases). Germline assignment: CDR1 SQVTM and CDR2 ANQGSEA. The CDR3 loop spans 11 amino acids. V was pared by 4 bases and J by 9 bases, with 13 bases between. CDR3 bases: TGCAGCGTTGCGCAGGGCCAGGGGCAGTACTTC. This gives the protein CSVAQGQGQYF.

This chain links TRBV19 with TRBJ2-7; 7 nucleotides match TRBD1. CDR1 is LNHDA, CDR2 SQIVND, per germline (reference sequence). Trimming cost V 5 bases and J 1 base; bases outside gene matches: 8. This CDR3 has 15 amino acids. CDR3 sequence (DNA): TGTGCCAGTAGTCTCCGGACAGGAATTTCCTACGAGCAGTACTTC. Protein product: CASSLRTGISYEQYF.

The CDR3 spells CASSDVGRGNQPQHF. The CDR3, as DNA: TGTGCCAGCAGTGACGTGGGGCGCGGCAATCAGCCCCAGCATTTT. The chain combines TRBV2 with TRBJ1-5, with D possibly matching TRBD1 (5 bases). The germline V gene encodes CDR1 SNHLY and CDR2 FYNNEI. This CDR3 has 15 residues. Between the trimmed V and J ends, which lost 3 bases and 2 bases, there was a span of 11 bases.

The chain joins TRBV12-3 or TRBV12-4 to TRBJ1-5; D perhaps matches TRBD1 (6 bases). Trimming took off 8 bases at V and 5 bases at J, with 13 bases between the two ends. The CDR3 has 13 amino acids. CDR3 bases: TGTGCCAGCTCCCAGGGGATAGATCAGCCCCAGCATTTT. Protein product: CASSQGIDQPQHF.

This clone was observed a few times. This chain links TRBV7-2 with TRBJ1-3; a weak D match, TRBD1 (5 bases). Germline V gives CDR1 SGHTA, CDR2 FQGNSA. Trimming took off 2 bases at V and 4 bases at J, with 9 bases between the two ends. CDR3 length: 14 residues. In DNA form, the CDR3 reads TGTGCCAGCAGCTTACAGGGAAGCGGAAACACCATATATTTT. It codes for CASSLQGSGNTIYF. The whole variable domain, remainder taken from reference TRBV7-2 and TRBJ1-3, is GAGVSQSPSNKVTEKGKDVELRCDPISGHTALYWYRQSLGQGLEFLIYFQGNSAPDKSGLPSDRFSAERTGGSVSTLTIQRTQQEDSAVYLCASSLQGSGNTIYFGEGSWLTVV.

The chain carries TRBV12-5 and TRBJ1-4; D uncertain. The V end lost 5 bases, the J end lost 7 bases, and 11 bases lay between the germline ends. This CDR3 spans 13 amino acids. CDR1 LGHNT and CDR2 FRNRAP come from the germline V gene. CDR3 residues: CASGPGAGEKLFF. The DNA of the CDR3 is TGTGCTAGTGGTCCGGGAGCTGGTGAAAAACTGTTTTTT. Drawing the rest from reference TRBV12-5 and TRBJ1-4, the complete variable domain is DARVTQTPRHKVTEMGQEVTMRCQPILGHNTVFWYRQTMMQGLELLAYFRNRAPLDDSGMPKDRFSAEMPDATLATLKIQPSEPRDSAVYFCASGPGAGEKLFFGSGTQLSVL.

The V gene is TRBV30, the J gene TRBJ2-1; D possibly corresponds to TRBD2 (5 bases). CDR3 length equals 13 residues. Germline V gene lookup returns CDR1 GTSNPN and CDR2 SVGIG (reference sequence). V shed 2 bases and J shed 9 bases, with 14 bases lying between them. CDR3 loop: CAWSFEGRGEQFF. CDR3 nucleotide sequence: TGTGCCTGGAGTTTCGAGGGTAGAGGTGAGCAGTTCTTC.

The J gene is TRBJ1-5, the V gene TRBV6-5, with a weak D call TRBD1 (6 bases). The germline V and J ends were trimmed by 2 bases and 2 bases, with 10 bases remaining between them. This CDR3 has 15 amino acids. The germline gives CDR1 MNHEY, CDR2 SVGAGI. The CDR3 sequence is CASSYPDSRNQPQHF. The CDR3 DNA is TGTGCCAGCAGTTACCCGGACAGCCGCAATCAGCCCCAGCATTTT.

This clone has a single count. The DNA of the CDR3 is TGCAGCGTTGACCGCTCGTCGGGCAGGACTCAAGCTTTCTTT. It translates to CSVDRSSGRTQAFF. J is TRBJ1-1 and V is TRBV29-1; D gene uncertain. The CDR3 is 14 residues long. Trimming took off 3 bases at V and 9 bases at J, with 20 bases between the two ends. Germline values: CDR1 SQVTM, CDR2 ANQGSEA.

In this sample, this clone turned up a few times. This chain connects TRBV6-5 to TRBJ2-7; the match to TRBD1 covers 10 bases. Looked up from germline, CDR1 is MNHEY and CDR2 is SVGAGI. CDR3 length: 15 amino acids. Losses at the gene ends were 4 bases for V and 0 bases for J; bases not matched to a gene: 3. CDR3 nucleotide sequence: TGTGCCAGCAGTTGGACAGGGGGAGCCTCCTACGAGCAGTACTTC. This gives the protein CASSWTGGASYEQYF.

This chain uses TRBV5-1 with TRBJ1-1; 8 positions match TRBD1. The CDR3 is 14 residues long. J gave up 9 bases and V 2 bases, and 9 bases lay outside the gene matches. From germline, CDR1 is SGHRS and CDR2 YFSETQ. The CDR3 DNA reads TGCGCCAGCAGCTTCCCGGGACAGGCGTCTAAAGCTTTCTTT. Encoded protein: CASSFPGQASKAFF. Filled out from reference TRBV5-1 and TRBJ1-1, the complete variable domain reads KAGVTQTPRYLIKTRGQQVTLSCSPISGHRSVSWYQQTPGQGLQFLFEYFSETQRNKGNFPGRFSGRQFSNSRSEMNVSTLELGDSALYLCASSFPGQASKAFFGQGTRLTVV.

This clone came up a few times. This rearrangement joins TRBV6-5 to TRBJ1-3; D is unclear. Germline assignment: CDR1 MNHEY and CDR2 SVGAGI. CDR3 length: 15 residues. V lost 6 bases, J lost 4 bases, and 16 bases lay in between. Here the CDR3 DNA reads TGTGCCAGCAGCTCCCCGGGGAGGGAGGGAAACACCATATATTTT. This sequence encodes CASSSPGREGNTIYF.

In its sample, this clone was seen a few times. V usage is TRBV19 and J usage is TRBJ2-5, with TRBD2 matching over 12 bases. The CDR3 has 17 amino acids. V lost 6 bases to trimming and J lost 2 bases; unmatched junction nucleotides: 10. Germline CDR1 reads LNHDA; CDR2 reads SQIVND (reference sequence). CDR3: CASSPTSGGKGQETQYF. The CDR3 nucleotides read TGTGCCAGTAGCCCAACTAGCGGGGGGAAAGGTCAAGAGACCCAGTACTTC.

The rearrangement uses TRBV18 and TRBJ2-1, with 7 positions matching TRBD2. Germline V gives CDR1 KGHSH, CDR2 LQKENI. The CDR3 has 14 amino acids. V shed 1 base, J shed 5 bases, and the junction held 2 bases outside the gene matches. The CDR3 sequence: CASSPRGGDNEQFF. For the CDR3, the DNA is TGTGCCAGCTCACCACGGGGGGGAGACAATGAGCAGTTCTTC.

The genes are TRBV27 and TRBJ2-7, with D unresolved. Looked up from germline, CDR1 is MNHEY and CDR2 is SMNVEV (reference sequence). This CDR3 has 13 amino acids. V lost 4 bases to trimming and J lost 3 bases, with 10 bases between them. As DNA, the CDR3 is TGTGCCAGCAGTTATATCCCTTTCTACGAGCAGTACTTC. It encodes CASSYIPFYEQYF.

The V gene is TRBV23-1, the J gene TRBJ2-1; possible D gene TRBD1, 6 bases. TRBV23-1 is recorded as an ORF, its role being uncertain. The CDR3 contains 15 residues. The ends were cut back, 8 bases at V and 0 bases at J, with 14 bases in the middle. The CDR3: CASCRGGPSYNEQFF. As DNA, the CDR3 is TGCGCCAGCTGTCGTGGGGGCCCCTCCTACAATGAGCAGTTCTTC.

The rearrangement uses TRBV6-1 and TRBJ2-4, with D perhaps TRBD2 (6 bases). Per the germline V gene, CDR1 is MNHNS and CDR2 is SASEGT. V shed 3 bases and J shed 2 bases, with 14 bases lying between them. This CDR3 is built from 16 residues. For the CDR3, the DNA is TGTGCCAGCAGTGACCCCGGTGGGGGGTCCAAAAACATTCAGTACTTC. Translation gives CASSDPGGGSKNIQYF.

The chain uses TRBV7-6 and TRBJ1-3, with a tentative D call TRBD1 (6 bases). The germline V gene has CDR1 SGHVS and CDR2 FNYEAQ. V was shortened by 1 base and J by 4 bases, with 14 bases between the two germline ends. This CDR3 is 16 amino acids long. The CDR3 DNA reads TGTGCCAGCAGCTTAGAACCAGGGGTCCCCGGAAACACCATATATTTT. It translates to CASSLEPGVPGNTIYF. Full variable domain (rest looked up from reference TRBV7-6 and TRBJ1-3): GAGVSQSPRYKVTKRGQDVALRCDPISGHVSLYWYRQALGQGPEFLTYFNYEAQQDKSGLPNDRFSAERPEGSISTLTIQRTEQRDSAMYRCASSLEPGVPGNTIYFGEGSWLTVV.

This clone was seen just once. The chain joins TRBV5-1 to TRBJ2-2; D remains ambiguous. The CDR3 loop spans 14 amino acids. Germline lookup yields CDR1 SGHRS and CDR2 YFSETQ. V lost 0 bases, J lost 4 bases, and 7 bases lay in between. The CDR3 here is CASSLGQVTGELFF. For the CDR3, the DNA is TGCGCCAGCAGCTTGGGGCAGGTCACCGGGGAGCTGTTTTTT. Using reference TRBV5-1 and TRBJ2-2 for the parts outside the CDR3, the full variable domain is KAGVTQTPRYLIKTRGQQVTLSCSPISGHRSVSWYQQTPGQGLQFLFEYFSETQRNKGNFPGRFSGRQFSNSRSEMNVSTLELGDSALYLCASSLGQVTGELFFGEGSRLTVL.

The J gene is TRBJ2-3, the V gene TRBV11-2; 7 nucleotides match TRBD2. The CDR3 contains 17 residues. Germline trimming cut 5 bases from V and 0 bases from J; bases unmatched to any gene: 11. Germline values: CDR1 SGHAT, CDR2 FQNNGV. CDR3 protein: CASSPEGLAASTDTQYF. CDR3 nucleotides: TGTGCCAGCAGCCCCGAGGGGCTAGCGGCCAGCACAGATACGCAGTATTTT.

The chain carries TRBV14 and TRBJ2-1, with TRBD2 matching over 8 bases. CDR3 size: 15 residues. The germline V gene has CDR1 SGHDN and CDR2 FVKESK. Losses at the gene ends were 4 bases for V and 6 bases for J; bases not matched to a gene: 8. Here the CDR3 reads CASSPRGGERNEQFF. As DNA, the CDR3 is TGTGCCAGCAGCCCACGGGGGGGGGAACGCAATGAGCAGTTCTTC.

In regard to this clone: Its ends do not fully match the called genes, so a read error is possible. The chain carries TRBV3-1 (or the pseudogene TRBV3-2) and TRBJ2-3; 7 bases map to TRBD1. CDR1 is LGHDT, CDR2 YNNKEL, per germline (reference sequence). This CDR3 is 12 amino acids long. CDR3 protein: CASSPETGQMTF. CDR3 nucleotide sequence: TGTGCCAGCAGCCCGGAAACGGGACAGATGACTTTT.

The rearrangement joins TRBV30 to TRBJ2-3, with a tentative D call TRBD1 (5 bases). CDR3 length equals 16 residues. The V gene's germline CDR1 is GTSNPN and CDR2 SVGIG (reference sequence). V dropped 1 base and J dropped 3 bases, with 17 bases sitting between them. DNA for the CDR3: TGTGCCTGGAGTGCTGGAGTTCAGGGTGGAACAGATACGCAGTATTTT. This sequence encodes CAWSAGVQGGTDTQYF.

The V and J genes are TRBV21-1 and TRBJ2-7; TRBD2, as called in the table, went unchecked against the DNA. TRBV21-1 is tagged as a pseudogene. The CDR3 contains 16 residues. DNA for the CDR3: TGTGCCAGCAGCAAAGCGCTTAGAGGGTTTTGTGGCGAGCAGTACTTC. As protein: CASSKALRGFCGEQYF.